The 5 T cell receptor beta chains presented below share a single source sample, sequenced in a study of OX40 agonist ivuxolimab in advanced cancers. TCRdb keeps only in-frame clones here, not all; method: immunoSEQ multiplex PCR. The sample gives 73,000 or so clones, around 80% of which show up once; around 2.3% is in the top ten. Sample: CD4+ or CD8+ T cells sorted from blood, taken in a trial of the OX40 agonist ivuxolimab. The receptors were gathered from an adult with an advanced solid tumor such as melanoma, head and neck, liver or kidney cancer.

On this clone itself: Distinct nucleotide sequences in the sample also encode this CDR3. The V gene is TRBV7-2, the J gene TRBJ2-7; 9 bases are a match to TRBD1. Trimming took 5 bases from V and 3 from J; bases not matched to a gene: 8. CDR1 is SGHTA and CDR2 is FQGNSA in the germline V gene. The CDR3 consists of 15 residues. CDR3 residues: CASSPGTGRLYEQYF. The CDR3 bases are TGTGCCAGCAGCCCTGGGACAGGGAGGCTCTACGAGCAGTACTTC. Full variable domain (missing parts from reference TRBV7-2 and TRBJ2-7): GAGVSQSPSNKVTEKGKDVELRCDPISGHTALYWYRQSLGQGLEFLIYFQGNSAPDKSGLPSDRFSAERTGGSVSTLTIQRTQQEDSAVYLCASSPGTGRLYEQYFGPGTRLTVT.

This chain connects TRBV30 to TRBJ1-5; a possible D gene is TRBD1 (6 bases). Germline V gene sequence: CDR1 GTSNPN, CDR2 SVGIG (reference sequence). Trimming removed 0 bases at V and 3 bases at J, with 15 bases between. The CDR3 totals 16 residues. The CDR3 is CAWSVWGQGLNQPQHF. The DNA of the CDR3 is TGTGCCTGGAGTGTATGGGGGCAGGGACTCAATCAGCCCCAGCATTTT.

This rearrangement joins TRBV5-1 to TRBJ2-1; 13 nucleotides align to TRBD2. V trimming: 3 bases; J trimming: 4 bases; junction bases outside the gene matches: 7. The CDR3 sequence is 17 residues long. Germline V gene sequence: CDR1 SGHRS, CDR2 YFSETQ. CDR3 in DNA: TGCGCCAGCAGCTACACTGGGACTAGCGGGGTATACAATGAGCAGTTCTTC. Protein sequence: CASSYTGTSGVYNEQFF.

The rearrangement joins TRBV6-6 to TRBJ2-6; D not certain. V was shortened by 5 bases and J by 3 bases, with 11 bases between the two germline ends. The CDR3 totals 15 residues. In germline, CDR1 is MNHNY, CDR2 SVGAGI (reference sequence). CDR3 region: CASSQQFLGANVLTF. The CDR3 DNA follows: TGTGCCAGCAGTCAACAGTTCCTTGGGGCCAACGTCCTGACTTTC.

This clone was recorded once. The chain combines TRBV6-1 with TRBJ1-5, with 9 bases matching TRBD1. Germline V gene sequence: CDR1 MNHNS, CDR2 SASEGT. V was clipped by 6 bases and J by 4 bases; unmatched bases: 7. There are 15 residues in the CDR3. The CDR3 DNA reads as TGTGCCAGCAGCCCCCGGGACAGGGATAATCAGCCCCAGCATTTT. Its protein is CASSPRDRDNQPQHF.